This T cell receptor beta chain was captured by sequencing in a study of neoadjuvant anti-PD-1 for oral cavity cancer. Germline lookup yields CDR1 MRHNA and CDR2 SNTAGT. The CDR3 is 15 residues long. Measured with immunoSEQ multiplex PCR; TCRdb has only the in-frame clones, and not every one. Of about 16,000 clones detected, about two thirds appear once; the ten largest clones hold about 2.7%. The table lists this clone with a count of one. Mismatch with germline at one junction end may stem from a read error. Source: PBMCs, taken before nivolumab (anti-PD-1) treatment. The sequence was collected from a person between 40 and 80 years old with oral cavity squamous cell carcinoma. V gene TRBV6-4 combines with J gene TRBJ2-1, with D hard to call. CDR3 in amino acids: CASSDSAGSYNERFF. DNA for the CDR3: TGTGCCAGCAGTGACTCGGCAGGCTCCTACAATGAGCGGTTCTTC.